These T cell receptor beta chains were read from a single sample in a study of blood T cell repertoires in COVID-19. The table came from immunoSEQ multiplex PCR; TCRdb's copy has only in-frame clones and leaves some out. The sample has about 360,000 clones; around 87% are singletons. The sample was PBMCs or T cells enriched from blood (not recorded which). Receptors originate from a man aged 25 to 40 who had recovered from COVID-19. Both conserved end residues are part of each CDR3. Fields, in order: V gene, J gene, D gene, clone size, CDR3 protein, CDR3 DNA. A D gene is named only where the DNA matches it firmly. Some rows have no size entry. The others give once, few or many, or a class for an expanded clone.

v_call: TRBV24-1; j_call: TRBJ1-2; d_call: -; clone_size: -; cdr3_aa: CATSDWQGHGYTF; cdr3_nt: TGTGCCACCAGTGATTGGCAGGGCCATGGCTACACCTTC
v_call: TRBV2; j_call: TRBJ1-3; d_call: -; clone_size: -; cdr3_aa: CASSERSSGNTIYF; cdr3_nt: TGTGCCAGCAGTGAGAGGAGCTCTGGAAACACCATATATTTT
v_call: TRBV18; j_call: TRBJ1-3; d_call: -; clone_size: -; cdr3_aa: CASSPTSQRDTIYF; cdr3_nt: TGTGCCAGCTCACCTACATCTCAGAGGGACACCATATATTTT
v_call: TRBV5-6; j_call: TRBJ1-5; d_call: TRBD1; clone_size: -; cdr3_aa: CASSGPGQGNQPQHF; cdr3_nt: TGTGCCAGCAGCGGGCCGGGACAGGGCAATCAGCCCCAGCATTTT
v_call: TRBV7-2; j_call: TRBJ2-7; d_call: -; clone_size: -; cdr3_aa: CASSFLGFTYEQYF; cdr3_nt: TGTGCCAGCAGCTTCCTAGGTTTCACCTACGAGCAGTACTTC
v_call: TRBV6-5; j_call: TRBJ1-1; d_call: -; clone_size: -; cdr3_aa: CASTPGGTHTEAFF; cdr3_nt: TGTGCCAGCACCCCCGGAGGTACCCACACTGAAGCTTTCTTT
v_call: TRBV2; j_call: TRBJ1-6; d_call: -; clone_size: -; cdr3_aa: CASRAEGVNNSPLHF; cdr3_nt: TGTGCCAGCAGGGCTGAAGGGGTGAACAATTCACCCCTCCACTTT
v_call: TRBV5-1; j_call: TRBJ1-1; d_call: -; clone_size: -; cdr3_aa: CASSPRGGANTEAFF; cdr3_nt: TGCGCCAGCAGCCCGAGGGGGGGAGCGAACACTGAAGCTTTCTTT
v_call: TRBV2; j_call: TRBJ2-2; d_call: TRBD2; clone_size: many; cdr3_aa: CACTSGGYGELFF; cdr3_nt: TGTGCCTGCACTAGCGGGGGTTACGGGGAGCTGTTTTTT
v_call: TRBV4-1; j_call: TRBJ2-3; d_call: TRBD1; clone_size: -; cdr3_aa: CASSQFHGQGGTDTQYF; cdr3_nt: TGCGCCAGCAGCCAGTTTCACGGACAGGGAGGCACAGATACGCAGTATTTT
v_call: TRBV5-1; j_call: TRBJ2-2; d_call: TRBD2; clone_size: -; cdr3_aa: CASSSSGGDTGELFF; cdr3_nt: TGCGCCAGCAGCTCTAGCGGGGGGGACACCGGGGAGCTGTTTTTT
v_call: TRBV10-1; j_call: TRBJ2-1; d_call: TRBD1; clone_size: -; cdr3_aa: CASSDLGQGLFQNEQFF; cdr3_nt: TGCGCCAGCAGTGATCTTGGACAGGGCCTTTTTCAGAATGAGCAGTTCTTC
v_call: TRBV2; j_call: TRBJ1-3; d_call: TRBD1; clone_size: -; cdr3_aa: CASSEQGASGNTIYF; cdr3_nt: TGTGCCAGCAGTGAACAGGGGGCCTCTGGAAACACCATATATTTT
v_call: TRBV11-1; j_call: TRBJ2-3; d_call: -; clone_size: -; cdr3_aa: CASSLSAGALTDTQYF; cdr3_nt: TGTGCCAGCAGCTTATCCGCGGGGGCCCTTACAGATACGCAGTATTTT
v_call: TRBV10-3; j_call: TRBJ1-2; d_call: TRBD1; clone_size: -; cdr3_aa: CAISDRDGYTF; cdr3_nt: TGTGCCATCAGCGACAGGGATGGCTACACCTTC
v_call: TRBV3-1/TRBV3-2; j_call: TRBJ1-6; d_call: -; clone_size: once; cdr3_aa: CASSQEPPSSYNSPLHF; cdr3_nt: TGTGCCAGCAGCCAAGAACCCCCGAGCTCCTATAATTCACCCCTCCACTTT
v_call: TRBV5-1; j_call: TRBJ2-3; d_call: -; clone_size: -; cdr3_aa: CASNPGTTDTQYF; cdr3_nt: TGCGCCAGCAACCCAGGCACCACAGATACGCAGTATTTT
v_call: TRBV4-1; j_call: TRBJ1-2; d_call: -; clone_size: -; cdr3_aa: CASSQSSGVVIYGYTF; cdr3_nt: TGCGCCAGCAGCCAGTCCTCAGGGGTGGTCATCTATGGCTACACCTTC
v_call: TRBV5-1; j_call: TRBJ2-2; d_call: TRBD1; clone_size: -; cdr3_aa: CASTTGAPIVAGELFF; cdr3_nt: TGCGCCAGCACCACAGGGGCACCGATAGTTGCCGGGGAGCTGTTTTTT
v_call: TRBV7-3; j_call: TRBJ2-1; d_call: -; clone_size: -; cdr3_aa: CASSSFVQGKGNEQFF; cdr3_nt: TGTGCCAGCAGCTCCTTTGTCCAGGGGAAGGGTAATGAGCAGTTCTTC
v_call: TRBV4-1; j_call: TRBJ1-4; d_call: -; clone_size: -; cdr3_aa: CASSQDPGATNEKLFF; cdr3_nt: TGCGCCAGCAGCCAAGATCCAGGGGCAACTAATGAAAAACTGTTTTTT
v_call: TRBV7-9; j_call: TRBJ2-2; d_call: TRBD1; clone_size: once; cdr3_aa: CASDPGQVNTGELFF; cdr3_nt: TGTGCCAGCGACCCCGGACAGGTGAACACCGGGGAGCTGTTTTTT
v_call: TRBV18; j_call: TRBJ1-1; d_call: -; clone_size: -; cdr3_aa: CASSSQTVLNTEAFF; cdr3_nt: TGTGCCAGCTCATCGCAGACAGTATTGAACACTGAAGCTTTCTTT
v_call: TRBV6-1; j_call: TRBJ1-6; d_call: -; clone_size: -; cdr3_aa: CASSRGVPSPLHF; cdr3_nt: TGTGCCAGCAGCCGGGGGGTCCCCTCACCCCTCCACTTT
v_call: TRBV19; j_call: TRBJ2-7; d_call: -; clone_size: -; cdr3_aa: CASSSSYEQYF; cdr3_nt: TGTGCCAGTAGTTCTTCCTACGAGCAGTACTTC
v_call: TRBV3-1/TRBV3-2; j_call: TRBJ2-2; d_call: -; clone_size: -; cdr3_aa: CASSQGSTGELFF; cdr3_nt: TGTGCCAGCAGCCAAGGGAGCACCGGGGAGCTGTTTTTT
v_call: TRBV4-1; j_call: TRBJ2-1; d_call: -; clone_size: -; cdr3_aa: CASSQNTGTGDDEQFF; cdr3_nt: TGCGCCAGCAGCCAAAATACTGGGACTGGGGATGATGAGCAGTTCTTC
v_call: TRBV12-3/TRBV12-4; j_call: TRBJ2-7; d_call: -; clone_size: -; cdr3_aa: CASSFAGYEQYF; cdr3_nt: TGTGCCAGCAGTTTTGCGGGTTACGAGCAGTACTTC
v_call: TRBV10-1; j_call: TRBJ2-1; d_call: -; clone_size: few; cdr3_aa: CASTQRPGGLECEQFF; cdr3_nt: TGCGCCAGCACCCAGCGCCCGGGTGGCCTGGAGTGCGAGCAGTTCTTC
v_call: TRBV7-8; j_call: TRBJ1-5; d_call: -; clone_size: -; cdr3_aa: CASSSTDRYQPQHF; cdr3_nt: TGTGCCAGCAGCTCGACTGACAGGTATCAGCCCCAGCATTTT
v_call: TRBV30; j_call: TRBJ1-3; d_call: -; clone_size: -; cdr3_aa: CAWAEGAGHLYSGNTIYF; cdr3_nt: TGTGCCTGGGCTGAGGGAGCGGGCCATCTATACTCTGGAAACACCATATATTTT
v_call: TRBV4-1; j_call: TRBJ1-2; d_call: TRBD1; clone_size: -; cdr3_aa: CASSQDRGQGARGYTF; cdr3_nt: TGCGCCAGCAGCCAAGATCGGGGACAGGGGGCGCGGGGCTACACCTTC
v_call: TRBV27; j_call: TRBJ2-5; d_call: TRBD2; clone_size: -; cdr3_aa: CASSLRGEETQYF; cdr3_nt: TGTGCCAGCAGTTTACGGGGGGAAGAGACCCAGTACTTC
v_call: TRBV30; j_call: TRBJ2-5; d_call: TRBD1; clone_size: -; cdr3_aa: CAWTRVRGRETQYF; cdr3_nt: TGTGCCTGGACTCGGGTCAGGGGGCGAGAGACCCAGTACTTC
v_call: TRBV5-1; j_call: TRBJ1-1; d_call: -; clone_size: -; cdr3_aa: CASSLGTHGSSEAFF; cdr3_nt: TGCGCCAGCAGCTTAGGTACCCACGGGAGCTCCGAAGCTTTCTTT
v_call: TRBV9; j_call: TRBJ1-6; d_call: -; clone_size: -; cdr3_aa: CASSDSGTHRSPLHF; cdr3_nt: TGTGCCAGCAGCGATTCCGGGACACATCGGTCACCCCTCCACTTT
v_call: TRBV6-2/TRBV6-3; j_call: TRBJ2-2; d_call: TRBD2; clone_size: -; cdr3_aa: CASSRSGGNTGELFF; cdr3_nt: TGTGCCAGCAGTCGTAGCGGGGGAAACACCGGGGAGCTGTTTTTT
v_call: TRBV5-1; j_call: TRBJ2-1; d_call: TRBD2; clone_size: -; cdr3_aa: CASSQSGGTYNEQFF; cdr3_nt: TGCGCCAGCAGCCAAAGCGGGGGGACCTACAATGAGCAGTTCTTC
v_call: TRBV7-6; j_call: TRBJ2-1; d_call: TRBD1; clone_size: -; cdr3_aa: CASSLRGTGPNNEQFF; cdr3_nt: TGTGCCAGCAGCTTGAGGGGGACAGGGCCGAACAATGAGCAGTTCTTC
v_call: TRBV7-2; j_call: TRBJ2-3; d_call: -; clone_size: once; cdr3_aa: CASSPTGTTDTQYF; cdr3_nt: TGTGCCAGCAGCCCTACAGGGACCACAGATACGCAGTATTTT
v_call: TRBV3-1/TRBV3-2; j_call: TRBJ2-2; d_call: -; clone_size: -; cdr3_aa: CASSLSQENTGELFF; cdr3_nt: TGTGCCAGCAGCCTGTCCCAGGAGAACACCGGGGAGCTGTTTTTT
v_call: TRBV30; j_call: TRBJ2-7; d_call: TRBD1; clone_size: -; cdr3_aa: CAWSVPGTGGLYEQYF; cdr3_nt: TGTGCCTGGAGTGTACCCGGGACAGGGGGTCTATACGAGCAGTACTTC
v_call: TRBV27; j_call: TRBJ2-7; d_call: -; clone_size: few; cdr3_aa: CASGRALSYEQYF; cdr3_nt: TGTGCCAGCGGCAGGGCCCTTTCCTACGAGCAGTACTTC
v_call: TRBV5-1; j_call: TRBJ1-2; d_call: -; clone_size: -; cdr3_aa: CASSGLDSPASRYTF; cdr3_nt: TGCGCCAGCAGCGGGTTAGACAGTCCTGCCTCGCGCTACACCTTC
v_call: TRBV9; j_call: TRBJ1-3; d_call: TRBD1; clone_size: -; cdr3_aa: CASGLQDRAGNTIYF; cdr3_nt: TGTGCCAGCGGACTACAGGACAGGGCTGGAAACACCATATATTTT
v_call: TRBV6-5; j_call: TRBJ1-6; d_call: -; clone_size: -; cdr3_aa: CASSRQASGSPLHF; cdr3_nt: TGTGCCAGCAGCAGACAGGCCAGCGGTTCACCCCTCCACTTT
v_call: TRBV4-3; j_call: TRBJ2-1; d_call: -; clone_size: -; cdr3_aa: CASSQLQGSYNEQFF; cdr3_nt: TGCGCCAGCAGCCAACTACAGGGTTCCTACAATGAGCAGTTCTTC
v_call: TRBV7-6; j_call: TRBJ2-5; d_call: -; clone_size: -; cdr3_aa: CASSPKPKETQYF; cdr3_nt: TGTGCCAGCAGCCCTAAACCTAAGGAGACCCAGTACTTC
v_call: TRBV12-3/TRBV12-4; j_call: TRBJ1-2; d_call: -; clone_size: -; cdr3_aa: CASRRTVVGYTF; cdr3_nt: TGTGCCAGCAGGCGGACAGTAGTTGGCTACACCTTC
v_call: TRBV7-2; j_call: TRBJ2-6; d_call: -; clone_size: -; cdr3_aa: CASSFRVSGANVLTF; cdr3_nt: TGTGCCAGCAGCTTTAGAGTCTCTGGGGCCAACGTCCTGACTTTC
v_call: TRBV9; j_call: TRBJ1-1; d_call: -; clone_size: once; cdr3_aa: CASSVTDSGVIF; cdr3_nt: TGTGCCAGCAGCGTAACGGATTCGGGAGTTATCTTT
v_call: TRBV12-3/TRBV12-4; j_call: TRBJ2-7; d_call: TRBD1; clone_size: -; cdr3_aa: CASRQGPYEQYF; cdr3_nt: TGTGCCAGCAGACAGGGGCCCTACGAGCAGTACTTC
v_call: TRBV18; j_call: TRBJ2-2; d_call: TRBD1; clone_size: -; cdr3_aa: CASSPTGGTNTGELFF; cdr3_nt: TGTGCCAGCTCACCTACAGGGGGGACGAACACCGGGGAGCTGTTTTTT
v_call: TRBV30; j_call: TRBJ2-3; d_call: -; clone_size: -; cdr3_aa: CAWTQGIRTDTQYF; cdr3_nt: TGTGCCTGGACTCAGGGGATACGCACAGATACGCAGTATTTT
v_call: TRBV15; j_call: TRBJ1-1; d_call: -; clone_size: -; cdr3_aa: CATSRAGGYTEAFF; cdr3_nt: TGTGCCACCAGCAGAGCGGGGGGTTATACTGAAGCTTTCTTT
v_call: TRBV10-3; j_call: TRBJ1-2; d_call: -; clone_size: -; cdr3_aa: CATGGSQGSNYGYTF; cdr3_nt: TGTGCCACGGGGGGCTCCCAGGGGAGCAACTATGGCTACACCTTC
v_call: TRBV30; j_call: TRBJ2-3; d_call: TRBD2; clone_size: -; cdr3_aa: CAWSSLTRGDTQYF; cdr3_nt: TGTGCCTGGAGTTCATTAACGCGGGGGGATACGCAGTATTTT
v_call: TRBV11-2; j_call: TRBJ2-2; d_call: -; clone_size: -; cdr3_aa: CASSFGEAGELFF; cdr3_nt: TGTGCCAGCAGCTTTGGAGAGGCCGGGGAGCTGTTTTTT
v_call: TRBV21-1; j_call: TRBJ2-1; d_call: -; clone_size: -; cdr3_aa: CASSKGSSGRNEQFF; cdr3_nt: TGTGCCAGCAGCAAAGGGTCTAGCGGGCGCAATGAGCAGTTCTTC